The rows below give T cell receptor beta chains drawn from one sample of a study of regulatory T cells in long-lasting Graves disease. MiXCR, run by TCRdb on the multiplex PCR reads, gives a single entry per CDR3 protein. The table shows a few hundred thousand distinct CDR3 sequences, with more than 20% occurring only once. The source material was peripheral blood mononuclear cells (PBMCs), sampled when the disease was refractory, from a patient treated with antithyroid drugs. The receptors come from a woman aged 35 to 49 with Graves disease. The CDR3 runs from the conserved cysteine through the conserved F or W. A D gene is named only where the DNA matches it firmly. Some rows mark clone size as missing; the rest say once, few, many or name a class of expanded clone.

V gene	D gene	clone size	J gene	CDR3 DNA	CDR3 protein
TRBV5-1	-	-	TRBJ2-2	TGCGCCAGCATTGGTGGGAGCATCGACACCGGGGAGCTGTTTTTT	CASIGGSIDTGELFF
TRBV12-5	-	many	TRBJ1-1	TGTGCTAGTGGTTTGGAAGGCACTGAAGCTTTCTTT	CASGLEGTEAFF
TRBV20-1	-	many	TRBJ2-7	TGCAGTGGAAGGACGTCCTACGAGCAGTACTTC	CSGRTSYEQYF
TRBV5-4	-	few	TRBJ2-2	TGTGCCAGCAGCTTCAGGGGAAACACCGGGGAGCTGTTTTTT	CASSFRGNTGELFF
TRBV6-2/TRBV6-3	-	once	TRBJ2-1	TGTGCCAGCAGTTACTGGCTATTTGTGAGGAATGAGCAGTTCTTC	CASSYWLFVRNEQFF
TRBV20-1	TRBD1	-	TRBJ1-5	TGCAGTGCTAGACCGGACAGGGGACGCAATCAGCCCCAGCATTTT	CSARPDRGRNQPQHF
TRBV5-1	TRBD1	-	TRBJ1-4	TGCGCCAGCAGTCCAGGGGGCGCGTCGGATGAAAAACTGTTTTTT	CASSPGGASDEKLFF
TRBV28	-	many	TRBJ2-7	TGTGCCGGCAGTTTAAAGGACCGGACCTCCTACGAGCAGTACTTC	CAGSLKDRTSYEQYF
TRBV6-9	TRBD2	many	TRBJ2-7	TGTGCCAGCAGTTACACGGGACTAGTCGTCGAGCAGTACTTC	CASSYTGLVVEQYF
TRBV12-3/TRBV12-4	TRBD2	few	TRBJ2-2	TGTGCCAGCAGGTCATTAGCGGGAGGGTCCACCGGGGAGCTGTTTTTT	CASRSLAGGSTGELFF
TRBV28	TRBD1	few	TRBJ1-4	TGTGCCAGCAGTTCATACGACAGGGGCGAGGCTCCAACTAATGAAAAACTGTTTTTT	CASSSYDRGEAPTNEKLFF
TRBV15	-	many	TRBJ1-2	TGTGCCACCAGCAGAGATCCCCTGGGGAGAGGGGCGGGTGGCTACACCTTC	CATSRDPLGRGAGGYTF
TRBV6-2/TRBV6-3	TRBD2	few	TRBJ2-7	TGTGCCAGCAGTTATCTTACTAGCGGGAGATCTTACGAGCAGTACTTC	CASSYLTSGRSYEQYF
TRBV7-6	-	few	TRBJ2-5	TGTGCCAGCAGCTTAGCCGGGGACCAAGAGACCCAGTACTTC	CASSLAGDQETQYF
TRBV27	-	many	TRBJ1-1	TGTGCCAGCAGTTTAACCGGACTGAAGAACACTGAAGCTTTCTTT	CASSLTGLKNTEAFF
TRBV29-1	TRBD1	-	TRBJ1-5	TGCAGCGTTGCTCCGGGACAGGGGGGTCAGCCCCAGCATTTT	CSVAPGQGGQPQHF
TRBV9	TRBD1	few	TRBJ2-2	TGTGCCAGCAGCGTCAATTCGGCACAGGGGGCGCAGGACACCGGGGAGCTGTTTTTT	CASSVNSAQGAQDTGELFF
TRBV9	TRBD1	once	TRBJ2-2	TGTGCCAGCAGCGTAGGTGGGACAGCGAACACCGGGGAGCTGTTTTTT	CASSVGGTANTGELFF
TRBV19	-	-	TRBJ1-1	TGTGCCAGTAGAGGCCTGACTGAAGCTTTCTTT	CASRGLTEAFF
TRBV28	-	many	TRBJ2-2	TGTGCCAGCAGTTTCGGACCCACGGGGGAGCTGTTTTTT	CASSFGPTGELFF
TRBV19	-	-	TRBJ1-2	TGTGCCAGTAGTATAGACCAGGACAACTATGGCTACACCTTC	CASSIDQDNYGYTF
TRBV20-1	TRBD1	few	TRBJ1-3	TGCAGTGCTAAACAGGGGTCCTCCGGAAACACCATATATTTT	CSAKQGSSGNTIYF
TRBV25-1	TRBD1	few	TRBJ2-5	TGTGCCAGCAGTGGACAGGGCTCTCAAGAGACCCAGTACTTC	CASSGQGSQETQYF
TRBV14	TRBD2	many	TRBJ2-7	TGTGCCAGCAGCCACTACTTCGGACTAGCGGGATTGGAGCAGTACTTC	CASSHYFGLAGLEQYF
TRBV19	-	-	TRBJ1-1	TGTGCCAGTAGTTTTGACACTGAAGCTCTCTTT	CASSFDTEALF
TRBV19	-	-	TRBJ1-1	TGTGCCAGTAGTAGGGGGGACCCTGAAGCTTTCTTT	CASSRGDPEAFF
TRBV28	-	many	TRBJ2-2	TGTGCCAGCAGTTTACGGACGAACACCGGGGAGCTGTTTTTT	CASSLRTNTGELFF
TRBV11-2	TRBD2	few	TRBJ2-7	TGTGCCAGCAGCCCTCCGAAGAGACTAGCGGGAGTCGAGCAGTACTTC	CASSPPKRLAGVEQYF
TRBV28	TRBD2	many	TRBJ2-3	TGTGCCAGCAGGAACCTAGCGGGAGGGCCTTTTGGGGGCACAGATACGCAGTATTTT	CASRNLAGGPFGGTDTQYF
TRBV5-1	TRBD2	-	TRBJ2-5	TGCGCCAGCGGCCATACTAGCGGAGAAGAGACCCAGTACTTC	CASGHTSGEETQYF
TRBV6-1	-	many	TRBJ1-4	TGTGCCACCCGGGCCCTCGCCTGGGGTGAAAAACTGTTTTTT	CATRALAWGEKLFF
TRBV10-2	-	-	TRBJ1-1	TGCGCCAGCACTGGACAGTTCGGGAACACTGAAGCTTTCTTT	CASTGQFGNTEAFF
TRBV2	-	-	TRBJ2-1	TGTGCCAGCTCCATAGAACTGCGCTTCAATGAGCAGTTCTTC	CASSIELRFNEQFF
TRBV28	-	-	TRBJ2-1	TGTGCCAGCAGTCCTAGCCGCCCGGGGCAGTTCTTC	CASSPSRPGQFF
TRBV5-1	-	-	TRBJ2-5	TGCGCCAGCACCCATCTGGGGGGGCTCCAAGAGACCCAGTACTTC	CASTHLGGLQETQYF
TRBV29-1	-	many	TRBJ1-5	TGCAGCGTTGGGGAGGGCCCCGATCAGCCCCAGCATTTT	CSVGEGPDQPQHF
TRBV6-9	-	-	TRBJ1-4	TGTGCCAGCAGTTACCGGAACGGTGCAACTAATGAAAAACTGTTTTTT	CASSYRNGATNEKLFF
TRBV20-1	TRBD2	-	TRBJ2-1	TGCAGTGCTAGATCCCCGACTAGCGGGAGGTCCCCGCAGTTCTTC	CSARSPTSGRSPQFF
TRBV28	TRBD1	many	TRBJ2-7	TGTGCCAGCAGTCAAACAGGGGGCTACACCCCCTACGAGCAGTACTTC	CASSQTGGYTPYEQYF
TRBV2	-	-	TRBJ2-1	TGTGCCAGCAGTGGTAGGGGGAGGGGTACCTACAATGAGCAGTTCTTC	CASSGRGRGTYNEQFF
TRBV30	-	few	TRBJ2-7	TGTGCCTGGAGAAAGGATATTATACGATATCAGTACTTC	CAWRKDIIRYQYF
TRBV6-2/TRBV6-3	TRBD1	many	TRBJ1-1	TGTGCCAGCAGTCCAGGACAGGGAGGGAACACTGAAGCTTTCTTT	CASSPGQGGNTEAFF